This T cell receptor beta chain originates from a study of blood T cell repertoires in COVID-19 (TCRdb year 2020). For context, the study as a whole: Samples covering the acute and convalescent phases of COVID-19 were provided by collaborators in the United States, Italy and Spain. The prospective study material was composed of cDNA or gDNA derived from T cells, B-cell-depleted T cells, or PBMCs. Deeply sampled blood TCRbeta repertoires from subjects exposed to, actively infected with, or recovered from COVID-19 were included in the dataset. The repertoires were released in a freely available public database meant as a resource for research on the immune response to SARS-CoV-2. Samples were obtained from the ongoing ImmuneRACE study (first 160 participants) and from over 1,000 subjects provided by 6 global collaborators. The sample metadata nearly always contained a de-identified subject ID, COVID-19 status, age in years and sex. Where available, HLA class I and class II types were taken from metadata supplied by the sample provider and were not determined by assay-based typing. On the study overall, not on this receptor specifically: The quantity of clinical and demographic metadata differed by source and by participant and was supplied without curation.

The CDR3 starts with the cysteine, ends with the phenylalanine, and has 16 residues. Of the read, only the CDR3 DNA is kept; its 48 bases are in frame from base 1. The germline V and J ends show losses of 5 bases and 3 bases respectively, and no gene match explains 9 bases of the junction. From a lookup of the germline V gene (reference sequence), CDR1 and CDR2 are MNHNY and SVGAGI. The immunoSEQ Assay, a bias-controlled multiplex PCR, was used to amplify TCRbeta CDR3 regions from genomic DNA. Per the original workflow: The number of nucleated cells in each sample was estimated by amplification of reference gene primers within the assay. To quantify the absolute abundance of each unique TCRbeta CDR3 rearrangement, sequence reads were collapsed and filtered. For each sample, productive Simpson clonality was calculated as the square root of Simpson's diversity index across productive rearrangements. In its TCRdb copy, this immuneACCESS table keeps in-frame sequences only and misses some clones. Where compared with another copy, unresolved V genes explain less than half of these, and the others have no known cause. Clone size and V and J calls were adopted from that table, with D and trimming inferred from the DNA. In this sample the table shows about 100,000 clones, roughly 80% of which occur a single time. 4% to 5.5% of the sample goes to the ten largest clones.

In regard to this clone: Its cognate antigen has yet to be identified. No base qualities exist here, and no much larger clone lies one base off it.

Collaborating institutions collected whole blood in K2EDTA tubes following their own protocols. For TCRbeta analysis, collaborators shipped samples as frozen whole blood, isolated PBMCs, or DNA extracted from either of those sample types. The sample taken for sequencing was peripheral blood. The TCR comes from a man between 60 and 75 years old with acute or convalescent COVID-19. Here the chain combines TRBV6-6 and TRBJ2-7; the junction holds 11 bases that match TRBD2. CDR3 loop: CASSIPGLAENYEQYF. The DNA sequence is given as TGTGCCAGCAGTATACCGGGACTAGCGGAGAACTACGAGCAGTACTTC.